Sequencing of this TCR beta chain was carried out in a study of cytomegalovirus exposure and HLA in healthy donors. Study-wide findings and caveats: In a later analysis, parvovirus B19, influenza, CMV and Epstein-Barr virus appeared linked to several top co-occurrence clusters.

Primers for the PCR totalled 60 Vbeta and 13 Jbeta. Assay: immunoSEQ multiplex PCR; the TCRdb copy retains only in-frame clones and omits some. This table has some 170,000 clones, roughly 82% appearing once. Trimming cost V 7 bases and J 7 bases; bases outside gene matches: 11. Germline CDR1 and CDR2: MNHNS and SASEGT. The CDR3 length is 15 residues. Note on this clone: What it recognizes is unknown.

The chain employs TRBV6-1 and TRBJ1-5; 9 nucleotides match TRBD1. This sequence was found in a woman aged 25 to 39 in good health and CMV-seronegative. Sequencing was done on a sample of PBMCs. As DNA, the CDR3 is TGTGCCAGCATTACCGGGACAGGGTCTTGGCAGCCCCAGCATTTT. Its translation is CASITGTGSWQPQHF.